The clone carrying this T cell receptor (beta chain) was counted many times. This specimen belongs to a study of T cell repertoires in cytomegalovirus infection. The V end lost 2 bases, the J end lost 4 bases, and 23 bases lay between the germline ends. Germline-derived CDR1 and CDR2 are SGHTA and FQGNSA. This CDR3 contains 18 residues. TCRdb reprocessed the reads via MiXCR and lists one record per CDR3 protein. Among roughly 280,000 distinct CDR3 sequences, roughly 9.1% were seen once, and the ten largest hold roughly 16%. The sequenced sample was PBMCs. The receptor was isolated from a human donor in good health (CMV status not recorded). Some clones in this sample may be carry-over from other donors' samples. The rearrangement uses TRBV7-2 and TRBJ1-1; no firm D call. CDR3 in DNA: TGTGCCAGCAGCTTAATCCTCGATTACGGGCTTGGGAGCACTGAAGCTTTCTTT. Residues: CASSLILDYGLGSTEAFF.